The present TCR beta chain was sequenced within a study of blood T cell repertoires in COVID-19. Study summary: COVID-19 samples, acute and convalescent, were from the United States, Italy and Spain. Nucleic acid was either cDNA or gDNA, and it came from T cells, B-cell-depleted T cells, or PBMCs.

Original methodology: Reference gene primer amplification gave nucleated cell count estimates. Data came from immunoSEQ multiplex PCR; TCRdb stores just in-frame clones and leaves some out. That table gives V, J and clone size, and the DNA gave D and trimming. The repertoire has about 240,000 clones, more than 75% of them found once; the top ten carry 8% to 10%. The CDR3 totals 16 residues. The V end was cut by 1 base, the J end by 0 bases, with 7 bases between. Germline CDR1 reads SNHLY; CDR2 reads FYNNEI. During active infection, Seattle patients enrolled and were then monitored through disease. This clonotype was sampled from an elderly woman with COVID-19, enrolled during active disease. V usage is TRBV2 and J usage is TRBJ2-6, with unresolved D. Sequenced material: peripheral blood. CDR3 DNA sequence: TGTGCCAGCAGTGAAGATGCGTCCTCTGGGGCCAACGTCCTGACTTTC. Translated, it gives CASSEDASSGANVLTF.